The 24 T cell receptor beta chains listed next were all sequenced from one sample in a study of blood T cells in healthy people across ages. Sample-barcoded 5' priming and a J-beta primer mix drove a second PCR of about 7 to 12 cycles. MiXCR, run by TCRdb on the 5' RACE reads, gives a single entry per CDR3 protein. Here the sample spans about 680,000 distinct CDR3 sequences, 49% being singletons. Sequencing input: blood. Every receptor here comes from a woman aged 55 to 70 in good health.

The sample holds a few counts of this clonotype. The rearrangement links TRBV9 to TRBJ2-5; no clear D gene. Germline lookup yields CDR1 SGDLS and CDR2 YYNGEE. Trimming removed 3 bases at V and 1 base at J, with 13 bases between. The CDR3 runs to 15 residues. CDR3: CASSGRSWSQETQYF. The CDR3 nucleotides read TGTGCCAGCAGCGGTAGGAGTTGGAGCCAAGAGACCCAGTACTTC.

The chain uses TRBV7-3 and TRBJ2-4, with a tentative D call TRBD1 (5 bases). CDR3 size: 12 residues. Looked up from germline, CDR1 is SGHTA and CDR2 is FQGTGA. Trimming took off 7 bases at V and 13 bases at J, with 17 bases between the two ends. The CDR3 nucleotides read TGTGCCAGCAACGATGGGGCAAAAAAGCAGTACTTC. Its translation: CASNDGAKKQYF.

V gene TRBV18 combines with J gene TRBJ2-1; a weak D match, TRBD2 (5 bases). The CDR3 extends over 13 amino acids. The germline V and J ends were trimmed by 6 bases and 9 bases, with 15 bases remaining between them. The germline V gene has CDR1 KGHSH and CDR2 LQKENI. The CDR3 reads CASSPGSSVEQFF. CDR3 nucleotide sequence: TGTGCCAGCTCGCCGGGGTCGAGTGTTGAGCAGTTCTTC.

V gene TRBV4-3 combines with J gene TRBJ2-3, with D hard to call. Germline V CDR1 and CDR2: LGHNA, YSLEER. V lost 5 bases to trimming and J lost 5 bases, with 11 bases between them. The CDR3 covers 13 residues. The CDR3 is CASSGHREDTQYF. DNA for the CDR3: TGCGCCAGCAGCGGTCATAGGGAAGATACGCAGTATTTT.

This clonotype has a handful of counts. The chain combines TRBV5-1 with TRBJ2-7; perhaps TRBD1 as D (5 bases). CDR3 length: 14 amino acids. Trimming cost V 4 bases and J 0 bases, with 11 bases left between them. CDR1 is SGHRS and CDR2 is YFSETQ in the germline V gene. In DNA, the CDR3 is TGCGCCAGCAGCACTCAGGGAAGCTCCTACGAGCAGTACTTC. Its protein product is CASSTQGSSYEQYF.

The chain carries TRBV28 and TRBJ2-5; 12 bases line up with TRBD1. The J call may be faulty, since TRBJ2-7 better matches the DNA end. Germline assignment: CDR1 MDHEN and CDR2 SYDVKM. The CDR3 contains 15 residues. CDR3 sequence: CASSSWDRGRNEQYF. In DNA form, the CDR3 reads TGTGCCAGCAGTTCATGGGACAGGGGGCGAAACGAGCAGTACTTC.

The chain links TRBV12-5 to TRBJ2-1; D is ambiguous. CDR3 length: 13 amino acids. Trimming cost V 5 bases and J 6 bases, with 11 bases left between them. CDR1 is LGHNT, CDR2 FRNRAP, per germline. The CDR3 sequence: CASGQTTFNEQFF. The CDR3 bases are TGTGCTAGTGGTCAAACTACCTTCAATGAGCAGTTCTTC.

In this sample, this clonotype turned up a few times. The chain joins TRBV29-1 to TRBJ1-1; D perhaps matches TRBD1 (5 bases). The V end lost 4 bases, the J end lost 2 bases, and 14 bases lay between the germline ends. Per the germline V gene, CDR1 is SQVTM and CDR2 is ANQGSEA. The CDR3 contains 14 residues. For the CDR3, the DNA is TGCAGCGTTGGTAACTCCAGGGTAAACACTGAAGCTTTCTTT. Its protein is CSVGNSRVNTEAFF.

This clonotype occurred a few times. This rearrangement joins TRBV4-1 to TRBJ2-7, with 9 bases that match TRBD2. J gave up 3 bases and V 4 bases, and 10 bases lay outside the gene matches. The CDR3 is 16 amino acids. Germline V gene lookup returns CDR1 MGHRA and CDR2 YSYEKL. The CDR3 region has the DNA TGCGCCAGCAGCCCGGTAGCGGGAGAGAGCTACTACGAGCAGTACTTC. It translates to CASSPVAGESYYEQYF.

This chain links TRBV28 with TRBJ2-3, with D possibly being TRBD1 or TRBD2 (5 bases each). Germline loops: CDR1 MDHEN, CDR2 SYDVKM. There are 14 residues in the CDR3. V was clipped by 2 bases and J by 4 bases, with 10 bases between them. The CDR3 sequence is CASSLGRGPDTQYF. For the CDR3, the DNA is TGTGCCAGCAGTTTAGGCCGGGGCCCAGATACGCAGTATTTT.

The CDR3 DNA follows: TGTGCCAGCAGCCCGGACTGGGGCGGGGAGCTGTTTTTT. It yields the protein CASSPDWGGELFF. V is TRBV7-9 and J is TRBJ2-2; D perhaps matches TRBD2 (5 bases). CDR1 and CDR2 (germline): SEHNR, FQNEAQ (reference sequence). The CDR3 has 13 amino acids. Between the trimmed V and J ends, which lost 5 bases and 7 bases, there was a span of 11 bases.

The J gene is TRBJ2-5, the V gene TRBV28; TRBD2 agrees at 13 bases. Germline V gives CDR1 MDHEN, CDR2 SYDVKM. This CDR3 is 23 amino acids long. Trimming took 1 base from V and 13 from J; bases not matched to a gene: 33. The CDR3 spells CASSLSVPGLAGVFNPPAYERYF. CDR3 coding DNA: TGTGCCAGCAGTTTATCCGTCCCCGGACTAGCGGGAGTTTTTAATCCCCCCGCCTACGAGCGGTACTTC.

The chain joins TRBV9 to TRBJ1-1; no clear D. The CDR3 is made up of 15 amino acids. The V end lost 3 bases, the J end lost 4 bases, and 16 bases lay between the germline ends. CDR1 SGDLS and CDR2 YYNGEE come from the germline V gene. The CDR3 loop reads CASSADNRIGTEAFF. Written as DNA, the CDR3 is TGTGCCAGCAGCGCCGACAATCGAATCGGCACTGAAGCTTTCTTT.

V is TRBV18 and J is TRBJ2-3; 12 positions agree with TRBD2. The trim removed 3 bases at V and 6 bases at J, leaving 10 bases unmatched. CDR1 and CDR2 from the germline V gene are KGHSH and LQKENI. There are 17 residues in the CDR3. CDR3 nucleotide sequence: TGTGCCAGCTCACCTTCCTTCCTAGCGGGAGGGGGTGATACGCAGTATTTT. Amino acid sequence: CASSPSFLAGGGDTQYF.

This chain uses TRBV20-1 with TRBJ2-1; TRBD2 agrees at 11 bases. Germline V gives CDR1 DFQATT, CDR2 SNEGSKA (reference sequence). The CDR3 is 14 residues long. The V gene end was trimmed by 4 bases and the J gene end by 7 bases; junction bases not matched to a gene: 6. This CDR3 reads CSATTSGRSNEQFF. CDR3 sequence (DNA): TGCAGTGCTACAACTAGCGGGAGAAGTAATGAGCAGTTCTTC.

This chain links TRBV20-1 with TRBJ1-2, with 7 bases fitting TRBD1. This CDR3 is 12 amino acids long. V lost 6 bases to trimming and J lost 2 bases; unmatched junction nucleotides: 3. Germline V gene data show CDR1 as DFQATT and CDR2 as SNEGSKA (reference sequence). As DNA, the CDR3 is TGCAGTGCCTTGGGACAGAACTATGGCTACACCTTC. It specifies CSALGQNYGYTF.

The sample holds one count of this clonotype. The gene calls are TRBV12-3 or TRBV12-4 and TRBJ1-1, with D tentatively TRBD1 (6 bases). The CDR3 covers 12 residues. The ends were cut back, 6 bases at V and 11 bases at J, with 16 bases in the middle. The CDR3 nucleotides are TGTGCCAGCAGAACCCCAGGGGAGGACGCTTTCTTT. Its translation is CASRTPGEDAFF.

This chain connects TRBV6-1 to TRBJ1-2; no definite D call. This CDR3 has 15 residues. CDR1 and CDR2 (germline): MNHNS, SASEGT. Trimming stripped 0 bases from V and 4 bases from J, with 12 bases between. CDR3 residues: CASSEALHSGYGYTF. CDR3 sequence (DNA): TGTGCCAGCAGTGAAGCGCTTCACAGTGGCTATGGCTACACCTTC.

This clonotype was observed a handful of times. The chain combines TRBV20-1 with TRBJ2-1; no definite D call. Trimming cost V 6 bases and J 1 base, with 4 bases left between them. The CDR3 length is 11 residues. Germline lookup yields CDR1 DFQATT and CDR2 SNEGSKA (reference sequence). CDR3 amino acids: CSAGSYNEQFF. In DNA, the CDR3 is TGCAGTGCCGGTTCCTACAATGAGCAGTTCTTC.

This clonotype occurred a few times. V is TRBV9 and J is TRBJ2-7, with a weak D call TRBD2 (5 bases). V shed 0 bases and J shed 4 bases, with 14 bases lying between them. Germline V gene data show CDR1 as SGDLS and CDR2 as YYNGEE. This CDR3 is 15 amino acids long. CDR3 region: CASSVGPGTKYEQYF. CDR3 bases: TGTGCCAGCAGCGTAGGGCCGGGAACGAAATACGAGCAGTACTTC.

V and J are TRBV29-1 and TRBJ2-1; 7 nucleotides align to TRBD2. The V gene's germline CDR1 is SQVTM and CDR2 ANQGSEA. CDR3 length: 13 amino acids. J was trimmed by 7 bases and V by 4 bases; bases with no gene match: 7. In DNA form, the CDR3 reads TGCAGCGTTGTTGACGGGAGGTGGAATGAGCAGTTCTTC. Translating it yields CSVVDGRWNEQFF.

The rearrangement joins TRBV30 to TRBJ1-6; 7 nucleotides line up with TRBD1. The CDR3 totals 13 residues. J gave up 6 bases and V 5 bases, and 4 bases lay outside the gene matches. Germline V lookup: CDR1 GTSNPN, CDR2 SVGIG (reference sequence). In nucleotides, the CDR3 is TGTGCCTGGGCAGGGGGGATTAATTCACCCCTCCACTTT. Protein sequence: CAWAGGINSPLHF.

The table lists this clonotype with a few counts. The chain is built from TRBV5-1 and TRBJ1-2, with D maybe TRBD1 (5 bases). The germline gives CDR1 SGHRS, CDR2 YFSETQ. This CDR3 has 15 amino acids. Trimming removed 3 bases at V and 2 bases at J, with 14 bases between. The CDR3 loop is CASSWTRDGNYGYTF. The CDR3, as DNA: TGCGCCAGCAGCTGGACTCGGGACGGAAACTATGGCTACACCTTC.

On this clonotype itself: A read error may account for a junction end that differs from germline. CDR3 coding DNA: TGTCCCAGCAGCGCTAGCGGGAGAGGTCCAGATACGCAGTATTTT. Translated: CPSSASGRGPDTQYF. V gene TRBV11-2 combines with J gene TRBJ2-3; 10 bases are shared with TRBD2. CDR3 length equals 15 residues. CDR1 is SGHAT, CDR2 FQNNGV, per germline.